Each of the 2 T cell receptor beta chains below was sequenced from the same sample in a study of chemoradiotherapy in HPV16-positive cancers (dated by TCRdb to between 2021 and 2024). Preparation of the library involved the immunoSEQ multiplex PCR assay. TCRdb obtained this table from immuneACCESS and retained in-frame rearrangements with V and J assigned. These tables miss some clones; where compared with another copy, unresolved V genes account for less than half of the shortfall, and the remainder is unexplained. The table for this sample lists tens of thousands of clones; around nine tenths of them were counted only once. The leading ten clones occupy less than 3.5% of the sample. The starting material was blood, obtained from a patient who underwent chemoradiotherapy. All receptors come from a human donor with HPV-associated anogenital cancer.

This clone has a single count. This chain uses TRBV29-1 with TRBJ1-2, with a weak D call TRBD1 (5 bases). Germline V gives CDR1 SQVTM, CDR2 ANQGSEA. Trimming shortened V by 4 bases and J by 13 bases, and 19 bases separated the two germline ends. CDR3 length: 12 amino acids. CDR3 nucleotides: TGCAGCGTTGTCGTCCAGGGAGGTCGGTGCACCTTC. It yields the protein CSVVVQGGRCTF.

The V and J genes are TRBV5-1 and TRBJ1-2; D perhaps matches TRBD1 (5 bases). Germline CDR1 reads SGHRS; CDR2 reads YFSETQ. V was pared by 4 bases and J by 2 bases, with 15 bases between. The CDR3 sequence is 15 residues long. The CDR3 DNA sequence: TGCGCCAGCAGCCCCGGGGCGACCTCGAACTATGGCTACACCTTC. It specifies CASSPGATSNYGYTF.